The 12 T cell receptor beta chains below were found in one sample sequenced in a study of T cells in Graves' hyperthyroidism and ophthalmopathy. Using RNA transcripts as the source, TCR beta CDR3 regions were amplified. TCR CDR3 underwent first-round RT-PCR with the HTBI primer set. MiXCR, run by TCRdb on the multiplex PCR reads, gives a single entry per CDR3 protein. The data show under 650,000 distinct CDR3 sequences, around 15% seen once. Sequenced input: blood. These receptors originate from a woman aged 25 to 45 with Graves' hyperthyroidism.

This clonotype was detected only a few times. This chain joins TRBV12-3 or TRBV12-4 and TRBJ2-7, with D maybe TRBD1 (6 bases). There are 17 residues in the CDR3. Trimming took off 0 bases at V and 2 bases at J, with 17 bases between the two ends. CDR3 sequence: CASSLAEPGARAYEQYF. The DNA for the CDR3 is TGTGCCAGCAGTTTAGCCGAGCCAGGGGCTAGGGCCTACGAGCAGTACTTC.

This clonotype was counted many times. The chain recombines TRBV27 with TRBJ2-7; no definite D call. CDR1 is MNHEY and CDR2 is SMNVEV in the germline V gene (reference sequence). Trimming took 4 bases from V and 0 from J, leaving 4 bases between them. The CDR3 sequence is 12 residues long. CDR3 sequence: CASSSLSYEQYF. The CDR3, as DNA: TGTGCCAGCAGTTCCCTCTCCTACGAGCAGTACTTC.

The V gene is TRBV30, the J gene TRBJ2-3; the match to TRBD2 covers 10 bases. The V and J ends lost 4 bases and 14 bases, in that order; junction bases with no gene match: 9. The CDR3 contains 12 residues. The germline gives CDR1 GTSNPN, CDR2 SVGIG (reference sequence). Written as DNA, the CDR3 is TGTGCCTGGACCGCCCCTAGCGGGGGAAGGTATTTT. As protein: CAWTAPSGGRYF.

This clonotype occurred many times. Here the CDR3 DNA reads TGTGCCAGCAGTTTTCTCGACTACCAAGAGACCCAGTACTTC. Its protein product is CASSFLDYQETQYF. The rearrangement links TRBV28 to TRBJ2-5, with D uncertain. The germline gives CDR1 MDHEN, CDR2 SYDVKM. This CDR3 contains 14 residues. V was trimmed by 3 bases and J by 0 bases, leaving 8 bases between them. Together with reference TRBV28 and TRBJ2-5, the CDR3 gives the full variable domain: DVKVTQSSRYLVKRTGEKVFLECVQDMDHENMFWYRQDPGLGLRLIYFSYDVKMKEKGDIPEGYSVSREKKERFSLILESASTNQTSMYLCASSFLDYQETQYFGPGTRLLVL.

This clonotype was recorded at least ten times. The chain employs TRBV12-3 or TRBV12-4 and TRBJ2-1; TRBD2 aligns across 8 bases. CDR3 length: 16 residues. Trimming at V came to 1 base and at J to 4 bases, leaving 6 bases not matched to a gene. The CDR3 DNA reads as TGTGCCAGCAGTTTAGGTAGCGGGATTAGGTACAATGAGCAGTTCTTC. Translation gives CASSLGSGIRYNEQFF.

This clonotype was recorded at least ten times. The chain joins TRBV30 to TRBJ1-5; the D is unclear. Germline CDR1 GTSNPN, CDR2 SVGIG (reference sequence). V lost 3 bases to trimming and J lost 2 bases, with 14 bases between them. The CDR3 is 15 residues long. CDR3 coding DNA: TGTGCCTGGAGCGAGGGATCGAGGGGCAATCAGCCCCAGCATTTT. Its translation is CAWSEGSRGNQPQHF.

This clonotype was seen repeatedly, ten times or more. The chain employs TRBV28 and TRBJ1-2; tentative D call: TRBD1 (6 bases). The CDR3 has 16 residues. Germline loops: CDR1 MDHEN, CDR2 SYDVKM. The ends were cut back, 5 bases at V and 8 bases at J, with 24 bases in the middle. CDR3 nucleotide sequence: TGTGCCAGCAGTCCACCTACACAGGGAAGCTATGACGGCTACACCTTC. This encodes CASSPPTQGSYDGYTF.

The rearrangement links TRBV7-3 to TRBJ2-7; weak D call: TRBD2 (7 bases). Germline lookup yields CDR1 SGHTA and CDR2 FQGTGA. The V and J ends lost 2 bases and 6 bases respectively, with 14 bases between them. The length of the CDR3 is 14 residues. The CDR3 loop reads CASSLGGGGSEQYF. As DNA, the CDR3 is TGTGCCAGCAGCTTAGGGGGGGGGGGCAGCGAGCAGTACTTC.

This clonotype occurred a few times. V and J are TRBV20-1 and TRBJ2-1, with 12 bases identical to TRBD2. This CDR3 comprises 14 residues. J lost 7 bases, V lost 5 bases, and 6 bases had no gene match. Germline V gene sequence: CDR1 DFQATT, CDR2 SNEGSKA (reference sequence). CDR3 sequence (DNA): TGCAGTGCTGGGGGACTAGCGGGTCGGAATGAGCAGTTCTTC. Its protein is CSAGGLAGRNEQFF.

The gene calls are TRBV20-1 and TRBJ2-5; no definite D call. The germline gives CDR1 DFQATT, CDR2 SNEGSKA (reference sequence). V shed 6 bases and J shed 3 bases, with 8 bases lying between them. CDR3 length: 11 residues. This CDR3 is CSAMSEETQYF. DNA for the CDR3: TGCAGTGCCATGAGCGAAGAGACCCAGTACTTC.

This clonotype was seen ten or more times. The chain couples TRBV7-8 to TRBJ2-1, with D tentatively TRBD2 (6 bases). CDR1 is SGHVS, CDR2 FQNEAQ, per germline. The CDR3 has 14 residues. V was clipped by 6 bases and J by 6 bases, with 15 bases between them. This CDR3 is CASRYRDSFNEQFF. CDR3 nucleotides: TGTGCCAGCAGATACCGGGACTCGTTCAATGAGCAGTTCTTC. Filled out from reference TRBV7-8 and TRBJ2-1, the complete variable domain reads GAGVSQSPRYKVAKRGQDVALRCDPISGHVSLFWYQQALGQGPEFLTYFQNEAQLDKSGLPSDRFFAERPEGSVSTLKIQRTQQEDSAVYLCASRYRDSFNEQFFGPGTRLTVL.

This clonotype has only a few counts. The CDR3 coding sequence is TGTGCCAGCAGTCGGCGGGACGGCTTATTGGGCTACACCTTC. Amino acids: CASSRRDGLLGYTF. The chain recombines TRBV6-2 or TRBV6-3 with TRBJ1-2, with D perhaps TRBD1 (5 bases). Trimming removed 5 bases at V and 8 bases at J, with 18 bases between. The CDR3 has 14 residues. Per germline, CDR1 MNHEY and CDR2 SVGEGT.